Presented here are 27 T cell receptor beta chains from one specimen sequenced in a study of T cell changes during pregnancy in multiple sclerosis (dated by TCRdb to between 2017 and 2020). The receptor library was made with the immunoSEQ multiplex PCR assay. TCRdb's version of the immuneACCESS table is confined to in-frame rearrangements and falls short of the full clone set. An unresolved V gene accounts for under half of the shortfall where checked; the remainder is of unknown origin. The sample table contains 55,000 to 75,000 clones; only one count was recorded for around 90% of them. The ten largest clonotypes hold over 1.1% of the sample. The sequencing used peripheral blood, collected after pregnancy. The source is a female donor with multiple sclerosis, enrolled in a pregnancy study.

The chain employs TRBV4-1 and TRBJ2-3, with D tentatively TRBD2 (5 bases). The V gene's germline CDR1 is MGHRA and CDR2 YSYEKL. V was trimmed by 0 bases and J by 3 bases, leaving 16 bases between them. The length of the CDR3 is 17 residues. The CDR3 loop reads CASSQDRGTGTTDTQYF. The CDR3 DNA follows: TGCGCCAGCAGCCAAGATCGGGGAACGGGAACGACAGATACGCAGTATTTT.

The chain combines TRBV12-5 with TRBJ2-3, with 12 bases that match TRBD2. The CDR3 spans 16 residues. Per the germline V gene, CDR1 is LGHNT and CDR2 is FRNRAP. J gave up 3 bases and V 7 bases, and 8 bases lay outside the gene matches. The CDR3, as DNA: TGTGCTAGTGCCTACGGACTAGCGGGACTTACAGATACGCAGTATTTT. The encoded protein is CASAYGLAGLTDTQYF.

This clone was seen a single time. This chain joins TRBV5-1 and TRBJ2-7, with D perhaps TRBD2 (6 bases). With 3 bases removed from V and 2 bases from J, the gap between germline ends came to 15 bases. This CDR3 has 15 residues. Germline CDR1 is SGHRS and CDR2 is YFSETQ. For the CDR3, the DNA is TGCGCCAGCAGCTCGAAGGGTAGCGGCGCCTACGAGCAGTACTTC. This codes for CASSSKGSGAYEQYF.

The V call is TRBV7-9, the J call TRBJ2-3, with 8 positions matching TRBD1. V was pared by 1 base and J by 3 bases, with 3 bases of the junction left unmatched. The CDR3 contains 15 residues. Germline V gives CDR1 SEHNR, CDR2 FQNEAQ (reference sequence). This chain's CDR3 is CASSLGQGLTDTQYF. Written as DNA, the CDR3 is TGTGCCAGCAGCTTAGGACAGGGGCTTACAGATACGCAGTATTTT.

The J gene is TRBJ2-1, the V gene TRBV27, with 8 positions matching TRBD1. The CDR3 has 15 residues. V trimming: 7 bases; J trimming: 4 bases; junction bases outside the gene matches: 9. Germline V lookup: CDR1 MNHEY, CDR2 SMNVEV (reference sequence). The CDR3 here is CASTPGGYPYNEQFF. The CDR3 DNA reads TGTGCCAGCACCCCAGGGGGCTATCCATACAATGAGCAGTTCTTC.

CDR3 in DNA: TGTGCCACTTATCCGGGACTCACAGGATCGGGCTACACCTTC. Residues: CATYPGLTGSGYTF. The genes are TRBV10-3 and TRBJ1-2; the D gene is possibly TRBD1 (5 bases). The CDR3 covers 14 residues. The germline V gene has CDR1 ENHRY and CDR2 SYGVKD. Trimming stripped 10 bases from V and 8 bases from J, with 23 bases between.

This clone was detected once. The V call is TRBV29-1, the J call TRBJ2-2; D is unclear. CDR1 and CDR2 from the germline V gene are SQVTM and ANQGSEA. CDR3 length: 14 residues. V shed 6 bases and J shed 6 bases, with 17 bases lying between them. This CDR3 reads CSVTSVFGAGELFF. The CDR3 nucleotides are TGCAGCGTAACCTCCGTTTTCGGTGCCGGGGAGCTGTTTTTT.

The rearrangement uses TRBV21-1 and TRBJ1-5. TRBV21-1 is noted as a pseudogene. The CDR3 extends over 18 amino acids. The CDR3 sequence: CASSKTFQRGTGNQPQHF. The CDR3 DNA sequence: TGTGCCAGCAGCAAGACCTTTCAACGGGGGACGGGCAATCAGCCCCAGCATTTT.

The gene calls are TRBV7-9 and TRBJ2-2; perhaps TRBD2 as D (6 bases). The length of the CDR3 is 15 residues. The V gene lost 1 base and the J gene lost 4 bases, with 10 bases spanning the gap. CDR1 SEHNR and CDR2 FQNEAQ come from the germline V gene (reference sequence). In DNA form, the CDR3 reads TGTGCCAGCAGCTTAGAGGAGGGACCCACCGGGGAGCTGTTTTTT. Translated: CASSLEEGPTGELFF.

The chain links TRBV5-1 to TRBJ2-5, with D maybe TRBD2 (7 bases). Germline CDR1 is SGHRS and CDR2 is YFSETQ. Trimming took off 0 bases at V and 5 bases at J, with 14 bases between the two ends. There are 15 residues in the CDR3. CDR3 sequence reads: CASSLVRGAEETQYF. The CDR3 region has the DNA TGCGCCAGCAGCTTGGTCCGGGGGGCCGAGGAGACCCAGTACTTC.

The chain employs TRBV6-5 and TRBJ2-1; D is unresolved. CDR1 and CDR2 from the germline V gene are MNHEY and SVGAGI. This CDR3 is 15 amino acids long. V was shortened by 7 bases and J by 3 bases, with 16 bases between the two germline ends. The CDR3 region is CASKIDSTHYNEQFF. CDR3 bases: TGTGCCAGCAAGATAGACTCAACTCACTACAATGAGCAGTTCTTC.

This clone was picked up a small number of times. The chain joins TRBV9 to TRBJ2-1; TRBD1 is a possible D gene (6 bases). This CDR3 contains 13 residues. V shed 4 bases and J shed 4 bases, with 9 bases lying between them. Germline V gives CDR1 SGDLS, CDR2 YYNGEE. DNA for the CDR3: TGTGCCAGCAGCCAAGGACAGTACAATGAGCAGTTCTTC. Its translation: CASSQGQYNEQFF.

The chain is built from TRBV6-1 and TRBJ1-2, with D tentatively TRBD1 (6 bases). The CDR3 is 16 residues long. Trimming took 2 bases from V and 0 from J, leaving 13 bases between them. Germline loops: CDR1 MNHNS, CDR2 SASEGT. CDR3 protein: CASSEITGLSNYGYTF. CDR3 in DNA: TGTGCCAGCAGTGAAATTACAGGGCTGTCTAACTATGGCTACACCTTC.

This rearrangement joins TRBV5-6 to TRBJ1-2, with a possible D match to TRBD1 (6 bases). The V gene's germline CDR1 is SGHDT and CDR2 YYEEEE. The CDR3 spans 16 residues. V was pared by 2 bases and J by 3 bases, with 17 bases between. CDR3 bases: TGTGCCAGCAGCTTTCAGGTTACAGGGATCGACTATGGCTACACCTTC. This gives the protein CASSFQVTGIDYGYTF.

V is TRBV7-2 and J is TRBJ1-3; 7 bases match TRBD1. This CDR3 is built from 16 residues. Germline CDR1 and CDR2: SGHTA and FQGNSA. With V trimmed by 0 bases and J by 4 bases, 6 bases remained unmatched. In nucleotides, the CDR3 is TGTGCCAGCAGCTTAGCGCTTATAGGGGGCGGAAACACCATATATTTT. This encodes CASSLALIGGGNTIYF.

This chain connects TRBV5-1 to TRBJ2-5; the D gene is possibly TRBD2 (6 bases). The CDR3 runs to 14 residues. Trimming cost V 1 base and J 4 bases, with 11 bases left between them. Germline V gene data show CDR1 as SGHRS and CDR2 as YFSETQ. The CDR3 bases are TGCGCCAGCAGCTTGCGGGAGATAGGAGAGACCCAGTACTTC. Translation: CASSLREIGETQYF. The whole variable domain, filled in from reference TRBV5-1 and TRBJ2-5, reads KAGVTQTPRYLIKTRGQQVTLSCSPISGHRSVSWYQQTPGQGLQFLFEYFSETQRNKGNFPGRFSGRQFSNSRSEMNVSTLELGDSALYLCASSLREIGETQYFGPGTRLLVL.

The chain joins TRBV30 to TRBJ2-3, with 8 bases fitting TRBD2. V was pared by 3 bases and J by 6 bases, with 2 bases of the junction left unmatched. The CDR3 is 12 residues long. Germline loops: CDR1 GTSNPN, CDR2 SVGIG (reference sequence). The CDR3 is CAWSRLADTQYF. As DNA, the CDR3 is TGTGCCTGGAGCAGACTAGCGGATACGCAGTATTTT.

This sequence joins TRBV5-1 and TRBJ1-4; 10 positions match TRBD1. Germline assignment: CDR1 SGHRS and CDR2 YFSETQ. This CDR3 is built from 15 residues. The J segment lost 7 bases and the V segment lost 4 bases, leaving 7 bases of the junction unmatched. The CDR3 coding sequence is TGCGCCAGCAGCCCGTCCGGGACAGGGGCTGAAAAACTGTTTTTT. It codes for CASSPSGTGAEKLFF.

CDR3 protein: CASRPGGWNTEAFF. The CDR3 region has the DNA TGTGCCAGCAGGCCAGGGGGCTGGAACACTGAAGCTTTCTTT. The J gene is TRBJ1-1, the V gene TRBV2, with 8 bases identical to TRBD1. The CDR3 is 14 amino acids. V dropped 6 bases and J dropped 1; count of bases not matched to a gene: 4. Per germline, CDR1 SNHLY and CDR2 FYNNEI.

This clone was counted a single time. The CDR3 protein is CASSSLAGEIHEQFF. The CDR3 DNA reads as TGTGCCAGCAGTTCACTAGCGGGAGAGATTCATGAGCAGTTCTTC. The chain combines TRBV27 with TRBJ2-1; TRBD2 matches at 11 bases. V gave up 4 bases and J gave up 8 bases; unmatched junction bases: 7. The CDR3 runs to 15 residues. Germline values: CDR1 MNHEY, CDR2 SMNVEV (reference sequence).

V usage is TRBV7-2 and J usage is TRBJ2-5, with TRBD2 matching over 10 bases. The CDR3 is 18 amino acids. Germline V CDR1 and CDR2: SGHTA, FQGNSA. V dropped 5 bases and J dropped 2; count of bases not matched to a gene: 14. The CDR3, as DNA: TGTGCCAGCAGCCCAAGGGGAGCGGGAGGGCCGATGCAAGAGACCCAGTACTTC. This encodes CASSPRGAGGPMQETQYF.

This chain connects TRBV5-1 to TRBJ1-2, with 11 bases lining up with TRBD1. Germline-derived CDR1 and CDR2 are SGHRS and YFSETQ. Trimming removed 2 bases from V and 6 bases from J; junction bases left unmatched: 6. The CDR3 consists of 15 residues. CDR3 in DNA: TGCGCCAGCAGCTTCGGACAGGGGGCGCGAGATGGCTACACCTTC. It encodes CASSFGQGARDGYTF.

The rearrangement uses TRBV10-3 and TRBJ2-3; no reliable D call. The V end lost 6 bases, the J end lost 2 bases, and 12 bases lay between the germline ends. The CDR3 runs to 14 residues. Germline V gene lookup returns CDR1 ENHRY and CDR2 SYGVKD. The CDR3 DNA reads as TGTGCCATCAGCCCACTCATAAACACAGATACGCAGTATTTT. Translation: CAISPLINTDTQYF.

The V gene is TRBV7-2, the J gene TRBJ2-7; TRBD1 matches 7 bases. This CDR3 is 14 amino acids long. CDR1 is SGHTA, CDR2 FQGNSA, per germline. V was pared by 6 bases and J by 2 bases, with 7 bases of the junction left unmatched. CDR3: CASRAGTVPYEQYF. As DNA, the CDR3 is TGTGCCAGCAGAGCCGGGACAGTGCCCTACGAGCAGTACTTC.

DNA for the CDR3: TGTGCCAGCAGGCCCGGGACAGGGATCCTCACTGAAGCTTTCTTT. Translation gives CASRPGTGILTEAFF. This chain connects TRBV2 to TRBJ1-1, with 9 bases identical to TRBD1. J was trimmed by 4 bases and V by 6 bases; bases with no gene match: 9. Germline-derived CDR1 and CDR2 are SNHLY and FYNNEI. This CDR3 comprises 15 residues.

The gene calls are TRBV11-2 and TRBJ1-4; D perhaps matches TRBD1 (5 bases). Germline CDR1 and CDR2: SGHAT and FQNNGV. This CDR3 has 15 amino acids. Trimming removed 0 bases from V and 4 bases from J, with 9 bases in between. Written as DNA, the CDR3 is TGTGCCAGCAGCTTAGATCTCAGGGATAATGAAAAACTGTTTTTT. It encodes CASSLDLRDNEKLFF.

The chain has TRBV5-6 and TRBJ2-2; the D gene is possibly TRBD2 (6 bases). V lost 4 bases and J lost 13, with 20 bases in between. This CDR3 spans 14 amino acids. Germline CDR1 reads SGHDT; CDR2 reads YYEEEE. The CDR3 here is CASSGGLLAPGLFF. The CDR3 DNA follows: TGTGCCAGCAGCGGGGGACTCCTAGCTCCGGGGCTGTTTTTT.